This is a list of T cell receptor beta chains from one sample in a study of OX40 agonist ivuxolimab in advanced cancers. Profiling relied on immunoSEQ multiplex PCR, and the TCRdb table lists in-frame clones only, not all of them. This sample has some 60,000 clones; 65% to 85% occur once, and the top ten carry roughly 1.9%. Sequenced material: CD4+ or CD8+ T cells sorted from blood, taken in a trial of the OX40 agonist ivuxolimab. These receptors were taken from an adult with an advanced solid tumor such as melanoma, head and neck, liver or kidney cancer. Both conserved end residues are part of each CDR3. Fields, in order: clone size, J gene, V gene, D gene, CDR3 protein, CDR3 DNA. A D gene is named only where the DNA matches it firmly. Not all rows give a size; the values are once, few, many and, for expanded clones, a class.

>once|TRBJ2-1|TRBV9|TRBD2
CASSVGKGSSGRYHTVNEQFF
TGTGCCAGCAGCGTAGGTAAGGGGAGTAGCGGGAGGTATCATACGGTGAATGAGCAGTTCTTC
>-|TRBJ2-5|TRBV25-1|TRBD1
CASSEGQGASGETQYF
TGTGCCAGCAGTGAGGGACAGGGGGCCTCGGGGGAGACCCAGTACTTC
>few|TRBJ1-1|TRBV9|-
CASSMNPQVEMNTEAFF
TGTGCCAGCAGCATGAACCCCCAAGTGGAAATGAACACTGAAGCTTTCTTT
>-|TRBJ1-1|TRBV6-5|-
CASSYNGGANTEAFF
TGTGCCAGCAGTTACAACGGGGGCGCGAACACTGAAGCTTTCTTT
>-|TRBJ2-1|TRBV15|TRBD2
CATSREAGLVNEQFF
TGTGCCACCAGCAGAGAGGCGGGACTAGTCAATGAGCAGTTCTTC
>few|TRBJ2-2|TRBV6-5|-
CASSYGEEGTGELFF
TGTGCCAGCAGTTACGGGGAGGAGGGGACCGGGGAGCTGTTTTTT
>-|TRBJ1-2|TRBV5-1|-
CASRLANYGYTF
TGCGCCAGCAGGTTAGCTAACTATGGCTACACCTTC
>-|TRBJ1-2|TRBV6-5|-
CASLGFNGYTF
TGTGCCAGCTTGGGGTTCAATGGCTACACCTTC
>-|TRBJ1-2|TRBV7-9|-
CASSLYMAGNYGYTF
TGTGCCAGCAGCTTATATATGGCGGGGAATTATGGCTACACCTTC
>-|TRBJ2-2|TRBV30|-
CAWSVMANTGELFF
TGTGCCTGGAGTGTTATGGCTAACACCGGGGAGCTGTTTTTT
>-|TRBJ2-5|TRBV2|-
CASRDRAGETQYF
TGTGCCAGCAGAGACAGAGCAGGAGAGACCCAGTACTTC
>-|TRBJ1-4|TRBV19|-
CASSKTERGEKLFF
TGTGCCAGTAGCAAGACAGAACGTGGTGAAAAACTGTTTTTT
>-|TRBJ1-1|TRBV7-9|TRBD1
CASSLGGTGPSQDTEAFF
TGTGCCAGCAGCTTAGGGGGGACAGGACCTTCTCAGGACACTGAAGCTTTCTTT
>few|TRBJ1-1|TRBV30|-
CAWNMNTEAFF
TGTGCCTGGAATATGAACACTGAAGCTTTCTTT
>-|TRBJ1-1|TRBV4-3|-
CASSRITGNTEAFF
TGCGCCAGCAGCCGGATCACAGGGAACACTGAAGCTTTCTTT
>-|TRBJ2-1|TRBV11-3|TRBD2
CASSFIIAGEGEQFF
TGTGCCAGCAGCTTCATTATAGCGGGAGAAGGTGAGCAGTTCTTC
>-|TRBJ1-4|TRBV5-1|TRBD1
CASSSGQGNEKLFF
TGCGCCAGCAGCTCGGGACAGGGGAATGAAAAACTGTTTTTT
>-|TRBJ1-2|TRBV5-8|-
CASSLAGGSYGYTF
TGTGCCAGCAGCTTGGCGGGGGGATCCTATGGCTACACCTTC
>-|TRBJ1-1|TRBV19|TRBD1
CASSDRTGGLRAEAFF
TGTGCCAGTAGTGACCGGACAGGGGGCCTTAGGGCTGAAGCTTTCTTT
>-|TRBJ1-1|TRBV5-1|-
CASSLAPGFPEAFF
TGCGCCAGCAGCTTGGCCCCAGGGTTCCCTGAAGCTTTCTTT
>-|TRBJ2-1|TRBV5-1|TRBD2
CASSLGVPGGNEQFF
TGCGCCAGCAGCTTGGGGGTCCCCGGGGGGAATGAGCAGTTCTTC
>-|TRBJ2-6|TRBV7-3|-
CASSLTSGANVLTF
TGTGCCAGCAGCTTAACCTCTGGGGCCAACGTCCTGACTTTC